Shown below are 15 T cell receptor beta chains from a single sample sequenced in a study of spatial heterogeneity in lung cancer. TCRdb redid the calling of the 5' RACE reads with MiXCR, one entry per CDR3 protein. The data contain some 16,000 distinct CDR3 sequences, nearly 7% of them singletons. The study, taken as a whole, reports: It was found that expanded intratumoral alpha and beta TCR counts tracked tumor mutation counts.

This sample's time point: sample taken at primary tumor resection. These receptors' targets are unknown. This specimen consisted of lung tumor tissue, obtained at surgery. The source of these receptors is a female donor with early-stage non-small cell lung cancer.

At least ten counts were recorded for this clonotype. The chain links TRBV13 to TRBJ1-4, with D unresolved. The CDR3 spans 14 residues. Per the germline V gene, CDR1 is PRHDT and CDR2 is FYEKMQ (reference sequence). V was cut by 2 bases and J by 6 bases, with 10 bases left in between. Here the CDR3 DNA reads TGTGCCAGCAGCTTAACGTCTACAGATGAAAAACTGTTTTTT. It specifies CASSLTSTDEKLFF.

This clonotype was seen ten or more times. The rearrangement uses TRBV20-1 and TRBJ1-2; TRBD1 matches at 8 bases. The CDR3 has 14 residues. Germline V gives CDR1 DFQATT, CDR2 SNEGSKA (reference sequence). The V segment lost 4 bases and the J segment 3 bases; nucleotides outside the gene matches: 7. The CDR3 sequence: CSAKITDRDYGYTF. DNA of the CDR3: TGCAGTGCTAAAATTACGGACAGGGACTATGGCTACACCTTC.

This clonotype was seen at least ten times. The rearrangement links TRBV5-1 to TRBJ1-1; D perhaps matches TRBD1 (5 bases). Germline CDR1 reads SGHRS; CDR2 reads YFSETQ. V was trimmed by 0 bases and J by 6 bases, leaving 15 bases between them. The CDR3 consists of 15 residues. CDR3 DNA: TGCGCCAGCAGCTTGGCCATTGGGGCGGATGCTGAAGCTTTCTTT. Its translation is CASSLAIGADAEAFF.

The chain joins TRBV28 to TRBJ2-3; D is unclear. Trimming removed 7 bases from V and 2 bases from J, with 16 bases in between. Germline V gene sequence: CDR1 MDHEN, CDR2 SYDVKM. The CDR3 loop spans 15 amino acids. This CDR3 is CASTPLGFHTDTQYF. The CDR3, as DNA: TGTGCCAGCACCCCTCTCGGCTTTCACACAGATACGCAGTATTTT.

This clonotype was seen only a few times. The chain has TRBV2 and TRBJ1-5; 8 bases map to TRBD1. Germline V gene lookup returns CDR1 SNHLY and CDR2 FYNNEI. The CDR3 has 15 amino acids. The V segment lost 6 bases and the J segment 3 bases; nucleotides outside the gene matches: 7. DNA for the CDR3: TGTGCCAGCAGGAAGGACAGGGACCACAATCAGCCCCAGCATTTT. It specifies CASRKDRDHNQPQHF. Full variable domain (missing parts from reference TRBV2 and TRBJ1-5): EPEVTQTPSHQVTQMGQEVILRCVPISNHLYFYWYRQILGQKVEFLVSFYNNEISEKSEIFDDQFSVERPDGSNFTLKIRSTKLEDSAMYFCASRKDRDHNQPQHFGDGTRLSIL.

This clonotype was recorded many times. The chain couples TRBV9 to TRBJ2-3, with 10 positions matching TRBD2. The CDR3 has 15 residues. In germline, CDR1 is SGDLS, CDR2 YYNGEE. The V and J ends lost 4 bases and 2 bases, in that order; junction bases with no gene match: 4. As DNA, the CDR3 is TGTGCCAGCAGCACGGGACTAGCGAACACAGATACGCAGTATTTT. Translation: CASSTGLANTDTQYF.

This clonotype was detected only a few times. The chain recombines TRBV5-1 with TRBJ2-5; 7 bases are a match to TRBD1. V was clipped by 4 bases and J by 3 bases; unmatched bases: 3. The CDR3 is made up of 13 amino acids. The germline V gene has CDR1 SGHRS and CDR2 YFSETQ. The CDR3 DNA follows: TGCGCCAGCAGCCTAACAGGGGAAGAGACCCAGTACTTC. It specifies CASSLTGEETQYF.

This clonotype came up many times. The chain combines TRBV12-3 or TRBV12-4 with TRBJ2-5, with no clear D. This CDR3 is built from 13 residues. Trimming took 0 bases from V and 14 from J, leaving 16 bases between them. The CDR3 nucleotides are TGTGCCAGCAGTTTAGCGGCAGACCTATATTATTACTTC. Its translation is CASSLAADLYYYF.

This clonotype was seen ten or more times. The chain recombines TRBV6-5 with TRBJ1-2, with 7 bases that match TRBD1. V lost 7 bases and J lost 8; bases outside the gene matches: 13. CDR3 length: 14 amino acids. CDR1 MNHEY and CDR2 SVGAGI come from the germline V gene. CDR3 in DNA: TGTGCCAGCACAAGAACAGGCACAGGGGTGGGCTACACCTTC. Amino acid sequence: CASTRTGTGVGYTF.

This clonotype is termed medium-sized. This sequence joins TRBV5-1 and TRBJ1-2; tentative D call: TRBD1 (5 bases). V was cut by 0 bases and J by 3 bases, with 6 bases left in between. In germline, CDR1 is SGHRS, CDR2 YFSETQ. The CDR3 runs to 13 residues. The CDR3 loop reads CASSLGRDYGYTF. The DNA for the CDR3 is TGCGCCAGCAGCTTGGGCAGGGACTATGGCTACACCTTC.

CDR3 residues: CSVLDKGGYEQYF. CDR3 nucleotides: TGCAGTGTCTTGGACAAGGGGGGCTACGAGCAGTACTTC. This sequence joins TRBV20-1 and TRBJ2-7; either TRBD1 or TRBD2 may fit D (6 bases each). There are 13 residues in the CDR3. Trimming pared 7 bases from V and 3 bases from J, leaving 16 bases between. Germline V lookup: CDR1 DFQATT, CDR2 SNEGSKA (reference sequence).

The sample holds many counts of this clonotype. The chain has TRBV10-3 and TRBJ1-3; weak D call: TRBD1 (5 bases). CDR1 and CDR2 (germline): ENHRY, SYGVKD. Trimming shortened V by 7 bases and J by 2 bases, and 12 bases separated the two germline ends. The CDR3 sequence is 14 residues long. This chain's CDR3 is CAIKGNSAGNTIYF. The CDR3 DNA reads TGTGCCATCAAGGGGAATAGCGCTGGAAACACCATATATTTT.

This clonotype has just a few counts. Germline and junction disagree at one end, which may indicate a read error. The chain uses TRBV7-8 and TRBJ1-6; weak D call: TRBD1 (6 bases). The CDR3 sequence is 16 residues long. From germline, CDR1 is SGHVS and CDR2 FQNEAQ. CDR3 residues: CASNLGGSSYNSPLHF. CDR3 nucleotides: TGTGCCAGCAACTTAGGGGGGAGCTCCTATAATTCACCCCTCCACTTT.

Many counts were recorded for this clonotype. The V call is TRBV12-5, the J call TRBJ2-5; D is ambiguous. Germline V gene data show CDR1 as LGHNT and CDR2 as FRNRAP. V was pared by 0 bases and J by 5 bases, with 7 bases between. The CDR3 totals 13 residues. CDR3 sequence: CASGLVTEETQYF. The CDR3 nucleotides read TGTGCTAGTGGTTTGGTAACGGAGGAGACCCAGTACTTC. Variable domain in full (rest from reference TRBV12-5 and TRBJ2-5): DARVTQTPRHKVTEMGQEVTMRCQPILGHNTVFWYRQTMMQGLELLAYFRNRAPLDDSGMPKDRFSAEMPDATLATLKIQPSEPRDSAVYFCASGLVTEETQYFGPGTRLLVL.

This clonotype was detected many times. The chain joins TRBV28 to TRBJ2-7; the D gene is possibly TRBD1 (7 bases). CDR1 and CDR2 (germline): MDHEN, SYDVKM. The CDR3 spans 15 residues. The germline V and J ends were trimmed by 2 bases and 5 bases, with 16 bases remaining between them. The CDR3 protein is CASSLGGTELNEQYF. CDR3 in DNA: TGTGCCAGCAGTTTAGGGGGGACAGAGCTTAACGAGCAGTACTTC.